This T cell receptor (beta chain) originates from a study of blood T cell repertoires in COVID-19. Overall study context: Acute and convalescent COVID-19 samples came from the United States, Italy and Spain. From T cells, B-cell-depleted T cells, or PBMCs came the material, which was cDNA or gDNA.

CDR3 length: 14 amino acids. Germline trimming cut 4 bases from V and 0 bases from J; bases unmatched to any gene: 2. Looked up from germline, CDR1 is SGDLS and CDR2 is YYNGEE. This clone was seen more than once but under ten times. Authors' analysis steps: Reference gene primer amplification in the assay estimated nucleated cell counts. Using immunoSEQ multiplex PCR, the repertoire was profiled, and TCRdb retains in-frame clones only, with some absent. That table furnishes V, J and clone size, whereas the DNA furnished D and trimming. Among 250,000 to 300,000 clones listed, more than 75% were seen once.

The sample consisted of peripheral blood. The V gene is TRBV9, the J gene TRBJ1-2, with TRBD1 matching over 8 bases. The source of this sequence is a woman aged 40 to 50 who had recovered from COVID-19. In DNA form, the CDR3 reads TGTGCCAGCAGCCCGGACAGGGCTAACTATGGCTACACCTTC. Translation: CASSPDRANYGYTF.